The 17 T cell receptor beta chains given below trace back to one sample, sequenced in a study of neoadjuvant nivolumab and ipilimumab in lung cancer. Assay: immunoSEQ multiplex PCR; the TCRdb copy retains only in-frame clones and omits some. This table holds 44,000 or so clones, roughly 89% found once. The sequencing here drew on blood, taken before neoadjuvant nivolumab, alone or with ipilimumab. These receptor sequences come from an adult with non-small cell lung cancer. Some clones in this sample may be carry-over from other donors' samples.

V and J are TRBV15 and TRBJ2-6; D unresolved. The V and J ends lost 5 bases and 0 bases respectively, with 8 bases between them. Germline assignment: CDR1 LNHNV and CDR2 YYDKDF (reference sequence). The length of the CDR3 is 15 residues. CDR3 nucleotide sequence: TGTGCCACCAGCCCTCGAGGCTCTGGGGCCAACGTCCTGACTTTC. This translates into CATSPRGSGANVLTF.

The CDR3 sequence: CASTLLPYNEQFF. The CDR3 DNA reads TGTGCCAGCACATTACTTCCTTACAATGAGCAGTTCTTC. V usage is TRBV7-2 and J usage is TRBJ2-1, with unresolved D. V gave up 7 bases and J gave up 4 bases, with 11 bases separating them. The CDR3 has 13 residues. Germline V gene sequence: CDR1 SGHTA, CDR2 FQGNSA.

The J gene is TRBJ2-7, the V gene TRBV1; TRBD2, the table's D call, lacks a check against the DNA. TRBV1 is an annotated pseudogene. The CDR3 extends over 17 amino acids. CDR3 nucleotide sequence: TGCACCAGCAGCCACTATGAGCGGGAGAATCCTTCTTACGAGCAGTACTTC. The encoded protein is CTSSHYERENPSYEQYF.

This clone has more than one count but fewer than ten. The chain carries TRBV18 and TRBJ1-4; 9 bases are shared with TRBD1. The CDR3 covers 13 residues. Unmatched junction bases numbered 2, after V lost 4 bases and J lost 8 bases. Per the germline V gene, CDR1 is KGHSH and CDR2 is LQKENI. The CDR3: CASSLGTGEKLFF. As DNA, the CDR3 is TGTGCCAGCTCACTCGGGACAGGGGAAAAACTGTTTTTT.

The chain is built from TRBV29-1 and TRBJ2-5, with a possible D match to TRBD2 (5 bases). CDR3 size: 15 residues. The V gene's germline CDR1 is SQVTM and CDR2 ANQGSEA. Trimming cost V 0 bases and J 4 bases, with 15 bases left between them. CDR3 sequence reads: CSVEDGMGVGETQYF. CDR3 nucleotide sequence: TGCAGCGTTGAAGATGGGATGGGAGTGGGAGAGACCCAGTACTTC. The whole variable domain, filled in from reference TRBV29-1 and TRBJ2-5, reads SAVISQKPSRDICQRGTSLTIQCQVDSQVTMMFWYRQQPGQSLTLIATANQGSEATYESGFVIDKFPISRPNLTFSTLTVSNMSPEDSSIYLCSVEDGMGVGETQYFGPGTRLLVL.

The V call is TRBV7-9, the J call TRBJ2-7; D is undetermined. The CDR3 consists of 13 residues. V gave up 5 bases and J gave up 2 bases, with 10 bases separating them. Germline V gene sequence: CDR1 SEHNR, CDR2 FQNEAQ (reference sequence). CDR3 region: CASSPPLTYEQYF. CDR3 DNA: TGTGCCAGCAGCCCGCCCCTCACCTACGAGCAGTACTTC.

The rearrangement links TRBV11-2 to TRBJ2-3; D might be TRBD1 or TRBD2, each matching 5 bases. From germline, CDR1 is SGHAT and CDR2 FQNNGV. Between the trimmed V and J ends, which lost 5 bases and 4 bases, there was a span of 10 bases. The CDR3 contains 13 residues. CDR3: CASSPMGADTQYF. The CDR3 bases are TGTGCCAGCAGCCCTATGGGGGCAGATACGCAGTATTTT. Full variable domain (missing parts from reference TRBV11-2 and TRBJ2-3): EAGVAQSPRYKIIEKRQSVAFWCNPISGHATLYWYQQILGQGPKLLIQFQNNGVVDDSQLPKDRFSAERLKGVDSTLKIQPAKLEDSAVYLCASSPMGADTQYFGPGTRLTVL.

CDR3 nucleotides: TGTGCCAGCACCCCCCTGGGGGGCAGGGGGAACACTGAAGCTTTCTTT. It specifies CASTPLGGRGNTEAFF. The chain carries TRBV25-1 and TRBJ1-1; a possible D gene is TRBD1 (6 bases). V lost 7 bases and J lost 1, with 19 bases in between. The germline gives CDR1 MGHDK, CDR2 SYGVNS. CDR3 length: 16 amino acids.

The genes are TRBV18 and TRBJ2-1, with a tentative D call TRBD1 (5 bases). Deletions cut 5 bases from V and 8 bases from J, with 10 bases between. This CDR3 contains 12 residues. Per germline, CDR1 KGHSH and CDR2 LQKENI. The DNA for the CDR3 is TGTGCCAGCTCAAAGGGGTTCGATGAGCAGTTCTTC. Its translation: CASSKGFDEQFF.

The J gene is TRBJ2-5, the V gene TRBV30; possible D gene TRBD1, 7 bases. The CDR3 has 13 residues. The V gene lost 3 bases and the J gene lost 4 bases, with 12 bases spanning the gap. CDR1 and CDR2 (germline): GTSNPN, SVGIG (reference sequence). The CDR3 protein is CAWSGTAGETQYF. The CDR3 DNA reads TGTGCCTGGAGCGGGACAGCGGGAGAGACCCAGTACTTC. Complete variable domain (other parts from reference TRBV30 and TRBJ2-5): SQTIHQWPATLVQPVGSPLSLECTVEGTSNPNLYWYRQAAGRGLQLLFYSVGIGQISSEVPQNLSASRPQDRQFILSSKKLLLSDSGFYLCAWSGTAGETQYFGPGTRLLVL.

J is TRBJ1-2 and V is TRBV13; D remains ambiguous. V dropped 7 bases and J dropped 3 bases, with 12 bases sitting between them. There are 13 residues in the CDR3. Germline CDR1 is PRHDT and CDR2 is FYEKMQ (reference sequence). The DNA for the CDR3 is TGTGCCAGCACCTTCCCCGGGGACTATGGCTACACCTTC. Its protein product is CASTFPGDYGYTF.

The rearrangement links TRBV5-1 to TRBJ2-5; D is perhaps TRBD1 or TRBD2 (6 bases each). V shed 0 bases and J shed 4 bases, with 13 bases lying between them. CDR1 and CDR2 (germline): SGHRS, YFSETQ. The CDR3 is 15 amino acids. CDR3 residues: CASSLGRGGRETQYF. In DNA form, the CDR3 reads TGCGCCAGCAGCTTGGGTAGAGGGGGGAGAGAGACCCAGTACTTC.

This clone was counted a few times. This chain links TRBV10-1 with TRBJ2-7; D is undetermined. CDR1 and CDR2 from the germline V gene are WNHNN and SYGVQD (reference sequence). The V and J ends lost 6 bases and 6 bases respectively, with 15 bases between them. The CDR3 totals 13 residues. CDR3 sequence (DNA): TGCGCCAGCAGACCCGGGCCTCTGGGCGAGCAGTACTTC. Protein product: CASRPGPLGEQYF.

This clone occurred once. The CDR3 DNA reads as TGTGCCAGCAGAAACAGGGGCGTAGGCTACGAGCAGTACTTC. This sequence encodes CASRNRGVGYEQYF. The chain couples TRBV6-5 to TRBJ2-7, with 7 positions matching TRBD1. The V gene's germline CDR1 is MNHEY and CDR2 SVGAGI. The CDR3 runs to 14 residues. V was pared by 6 bases and J by 3 bases, with 8 bases of the junction left unmatched.

The chain employs TRBV11-1 and TRBJ2-1; TRBD2 matches at 14 bases. The ends lost 6 bases at V and 1 base at J; junction bases unmatched: 8. The CDR3 loop spans 18 amino acids. Germline lookup yields CDR1 SGHAT and CDR2 FQDESV (reference sequence). CDR3 DNA: TGTGCCAGCAGGCCGGGACTAGCGGGAGAGGGGTCCTACAATGAGCAGTTCTTC. Translating gives CASRPGLAGEGSYNEQFF.

This chain links TRBV12-5 with TRBJ1-2; D call uncertain. CDR1 and CDR2 from the germline V gene are LGHNT and FRNRAP. V was pared by 2 bases and J by 4 bases, with 20 bases between. The CDR3 extends over 17 amino acids. For the CDR3, the DNA is TGTGCTAGTGGTTTGAGTATAGGGCAGACCACCTTCTATGGCTACACCTTC. Translation: CASGLSIGQTTFYGYTF.

The chain joins TRBV30 to TRBJ2-3; TRBD2 matches at 14 bases. Germline V lookup: CDR1 GTSNPN, CDR2 SVGIG (reference sequence). V lost 4 bases and J lost 0; bases outside the gene matches: 15. The CDR3 length is 20 residues. CDR3 residues: CAWTPVRLAGGQGSTDTQYF. As DNA, the CDR3 is TGTGCCTGGACCCCCGTAAGACTAGCGGGAGGGCAGGGTAGCACAGATACGCAGTATTTT.